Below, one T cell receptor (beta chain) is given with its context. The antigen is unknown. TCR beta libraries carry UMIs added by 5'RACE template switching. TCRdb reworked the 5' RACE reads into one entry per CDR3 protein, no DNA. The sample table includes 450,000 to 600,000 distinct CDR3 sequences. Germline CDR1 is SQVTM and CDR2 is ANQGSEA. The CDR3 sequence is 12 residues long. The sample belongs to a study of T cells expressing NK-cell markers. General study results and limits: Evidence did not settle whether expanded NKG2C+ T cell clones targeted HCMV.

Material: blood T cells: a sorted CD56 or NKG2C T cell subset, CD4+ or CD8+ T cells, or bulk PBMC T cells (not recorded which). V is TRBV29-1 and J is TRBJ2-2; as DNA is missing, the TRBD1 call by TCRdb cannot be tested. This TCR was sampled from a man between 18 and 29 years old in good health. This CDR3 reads CSVGRGAGELFF.